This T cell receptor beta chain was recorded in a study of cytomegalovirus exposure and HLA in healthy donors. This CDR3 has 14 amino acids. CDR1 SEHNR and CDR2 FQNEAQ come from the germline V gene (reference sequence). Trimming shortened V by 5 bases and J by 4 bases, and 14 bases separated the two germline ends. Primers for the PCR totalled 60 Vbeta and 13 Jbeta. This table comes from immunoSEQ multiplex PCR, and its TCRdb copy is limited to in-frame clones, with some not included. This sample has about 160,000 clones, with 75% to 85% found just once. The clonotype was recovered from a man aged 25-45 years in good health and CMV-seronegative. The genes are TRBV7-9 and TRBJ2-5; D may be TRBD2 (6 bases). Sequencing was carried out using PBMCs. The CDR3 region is CASSPFAGRETQYF. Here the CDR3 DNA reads TGTGCCAGCAGCCCGTTCGCGGGGAGAGAGACCCAGTACTTC. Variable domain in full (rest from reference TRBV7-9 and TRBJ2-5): DTGVSQNPRHKITKRGQNVTFRCDPISEHNRLYWYRQTLGQGPEFLTYFQNEAQLEKSRLLSDRFSAERPKGSFSTLEIQRTEQGDSAMYLCASSPFAGRETQYFGPGTRLLVL.